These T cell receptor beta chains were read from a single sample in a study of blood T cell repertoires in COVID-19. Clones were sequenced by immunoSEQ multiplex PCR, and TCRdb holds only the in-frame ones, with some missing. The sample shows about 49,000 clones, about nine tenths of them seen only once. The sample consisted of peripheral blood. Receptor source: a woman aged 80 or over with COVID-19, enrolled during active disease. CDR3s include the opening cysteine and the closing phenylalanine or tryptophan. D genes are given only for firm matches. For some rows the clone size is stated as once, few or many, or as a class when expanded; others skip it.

cdr3_nt: TGTGCCAGCAGCTTAGATTCGTTTGGCACAGATACGCAGTATTTT
cdr3_aa: CASSLDSFGTDTQYF
clone_size: -
d_call: -
j_call: TRBJ2-3
v_call: TRBV11-2

cdr3_nt: TGTGCCAGCAGCCAAGCCCGGGGGGCAACTAATGAAAAACTGTTTTTT
cdr3_aa: CASSQARGATNEKLFF
clone_size: few
d_call: -
j_call: TRBJ1-4
v_call: TRBV14

cdr3_nt: TGTGCCAGCTCACAAGGAGCCGGGACAGCCGCCAAAAACATTCAGTACTTC
cdr3_aa: CASSQGAGTAAKNIQYF
clone_size: -
d_call: TRBD1
j_call: TRBJ2-4
v_call: TRBV18

cdr3_nt: TGTGCCAGCTCACCACCGGGGAGGGGGTCTAGCACAGATACGCAGTATTTT
cdr3_aa: CASSPPGRGSSTDTQYF
clone_size: -
d_call: -
j_call: TRBJ2-3
v_call: TRBV18

cdr3_nt: TGTGCCAGCAGCTCGAGACAGGTTCGGGTGCGACAGCCCCAGCATTTT
cdr3_aa: CASSSRQVRVRQPQHF
clone_size: -
d_call: -
j_call: TRBJ1-5
v_call: TRBV5-6

cdr3_nt: TGTGCCAGCAGCTTACTATTACGGAGCAACACTGAAGCTTTCTTT
cdr3_aa: CASSLLLRSNTEAFF
clone_size: -
d_call: -
j_call: TRBJ1-1
v_call: TRBV7-2

cdr3_nt: TGTGCCATCAGTGAGGGGAGCTCTGGAAACACCATATATTTT
cdr3_aa: CAISEGSSGNTIYF
clone_size: -
d_call: -
j_call: TRBJ1-3
v_call: TRBV10-3

cdr3_nt: TGTGCCAGCAGCTCTTCCGGTCTAGCGGGAGGGACCCAGTACTTC
cdr3_aa: CASSSSGLAGGTQYF
clone_size: -
d_call: TRBD2
j_call: TRBJ2-5
v_call: TRBV11-3

cdr3_nt: TGTGCCAGCAGTTTATCTCTCAGGGTTGGTGGCTACACCTTC
cdr3_aa: CASSLSLRVGGYTF
clone_size: -
d_call: -
j_call: TRBJ1-2
v_call: TRBV27

cdr3_nt: TGTGCCAGTAGTCGTTACACAGGGTTTACGACCTATGAAAATCAGCCCCAGCATTTT
cdr3_aa: CASSRYTGFTTYENQPQHF
clone_size: -
d_call: -
j_call: TRBJ1-5
v_call: TRBV19

cdr3_nt: TGTGCCAGCAGTCACGAGTGGGGCGGGGCCTCTAGCACAGATACGCAGTATTTT
cdr3_aa: CASSHEWGGASSTDTQYF
clone_size: -
d_call: -
j_call: TRBJ2-3
v_call: TRBV7-6

cdr3_nt: TGTGCCAGCAGCTCCGTAGGAGGGGCCCGCTCCTTCTCTGGAAACACCATATATTTT
cdr3_aa: CASSSVGGARSFSGNTIYF
clone_size: -
d_call: -
j_call: TRBJ1-3
v_call: TRBV9

cdr3_nt: TGTGCCAGCAGCCCGGACAGGGGAAGCTATGGCTACACCTTC
cdr3_aa: CASSPDRGSYGYTF
clone_size: -
d_call: TRBD1
j_call: TRBJ1-2
v_call: TRBV7-2

cdr3_nt: TGTGCCAGTAGTACCCAGACAGACGCCACTGAAGCTTTCTTT
cdr3_aa: CASSTQTDATEAFF
clone_size: -
d_call: -
j_call: TRBJ1-1
v_call: TRBV19

cdr3_nt: TGTGCCAGCAGCCCTCGACTTATGAACACTGAAGCTTTCTTT
cdr3_aa: CASSPRLMNTEAFF
clone_size: -
d_call: -
j_call: TRBJ1-1
v_call: TRBV7-2

cdr3_nt: TGTGCCACCAGTGACCCTCCCAGGGTAAATGAGCAGTTCTTC
cdr3_aa: CATSDPPRVNEQFF
clone_size: -
d_call: -
j_call: TRBJ2-1
v_call: TRBV24-1

cdr3_nt: TGTGCCAGCTCACCACCGTCCAGTTACAATGAGCAGTTCTTC
cdr3_aa: CASSPPSSYNEQFF
clone_size: -
d_call: -
j_call: TRBJ2-1
v_call: TRBV18

cdr3_nt: TGTGCCAGCAGTTACTTACTCGATCCGAGGCAGGAAAAACTGTTTTTT
cdr3_aa: CASSYLLDPRQEKLFF
clone_size: -
d_call: -
j_call: TRBJ1-4
v_call: TRBV6-5

cdr3_nt: TGCGCCAGCAGCCAATTTTCCAGGGGGCAAACTGAAGCTTTCTTT
cdr3_aa: CASSQFSRGQTEAFF
clone_size: -
d_call: TRBD1
j_call: TRBJ1-1
v_call: TRBV4-1

cdr3_nt: TGTGCCAGCAGCTTATTGGGGAGGGGAAATGGCTACACCTTC
cdr3_aa: CASSLLGRGNGYTF
clone_size: -
d_call: -
j_call: TRBJ1-2
v_call: TRBV7-9

cdr3_nt: TGCGCCAGCAGCGGGACAGGGGGCTGGGGCTACACCTTC
cdr3_aa: CASSGTGGWGYTF
clone_size: -
d_call: TRBD1
j_call: TRBJ1-2
v_call: TRBV10-1

cdr3_nt: TGTCCTGGGGCAGGGAGGGGAAACGAGCAGTACTTC
cdr3_aa: CPGAGRGNEQYF
clone_size: -
d_call: -
j_call: TRBJ2-7
v_call: TRBV22-1

cdr3_nt: TGTGCCAGTATGAGGCGGCTAAATCAGCCCCAGCATTTT
cdr3_aa: CASMRRLNQPQHF
clone_size: -
d_call: -
j_call: TRBJ1-5
v_call: TRBV19

cdr3_nt: TGCGCCAGCGGGACAGGGGCTAGGATCAGCAACCTCCACTTT
cdr3_aa: CASGTGARISNLHF
clone_size: -
d_call: TRBD1
j_call: TRBJ1-6
v_call: TRBV5-1

cdr3_nt: TGTGCCAGCAGTTACAGCGACGTAGGGGACAATGAGCAGTTCTTC
cdr3_aa: CASSYSDVGDNEQFF
clone_size: once
d_call: -
j_call: TRBJ2-1
v_call: TRBV6-5

cdr3_nt: TGTGCCAGCAGCAGTGAGCGGGAGCGGGTTAACAATGAGCAGTTCTTC
cdr3_aa: CASSSERERVNNEQFF
clone_size: -
d_call: TRBD2
j_call: TRBJ2-1
v_call: TRBV5-6

cdr3_nt: TGTGCCAGCAGCGTGGTAGCGGGGAGCTCCTACAATGAGCAGTTCTTC
cdr3_aa: CASSVVAGSSYNEQFF
clone_size: -
d_call: TRBD2
j_call: TRBJ2-1
v_call: TRBV9

cdr3_nt: TGTGCCAGCAGCTACCGACAGGGTCTCAAATACGAGCAGTACTTC
cdr3_aa: CASSYRQGLKYEQYF
clone_size: -
d_call: TRBD1
j_call: TRBJ2-7
v_call: TRBV5-6

cdr3_nt: TGTGCCAGCAGCGTAGGTCTAGCGGGGACGGAGACCCAGTACTTC
cdr3_aa: CASSVGLAGTETQYF
clone_size: -
d_call: TRBD2
j_call: TRBJ2-5
v_call: TRBV9

cdr3_nt: TGTGCCAGTAGTATCGAGGCTCTCAGCGGCTACACCTTC
cdr3_aa: CASSIEALSGYTF
clone_size: -
d_call: -
j_call: TRBJ1-2
v_call: TRBV19

cdr3_nt: TGTGCCAGCAGCCTCCGGGGGGCGGGTACTGAAGCTTTCTTT
cdr3_aa: CASSLRGAGTEAFF
clone_size: -
d_call: -
j_call: TRBJ1-1
v_call: TRBV11-2

cdr3_nt: TGTGCCAGTAGTAAACAGGGACCTAATCAGCCCCAGCATTTT
cdr3_aa: CASSKQGPNQPQHF
clone_size: -
d_call: -
j_call: TRBJ1-5
v_call: TRBV19

cdr3_nt: TGCGCCAGCAGCCGAAAAGGGCGGGACTATGGCTACACCTTC
cdr3_aa: CASSRKGRDYGYTF
clone_size: -
d_call: -
j_call: TRBJ1-2
v_call: TRBV4-1

cdr3_nt: TGTGCTAGTGGGCGCCCGAACACCGGGGAGCTGTTTTTT
cdr3_aa: CASGRPNTGELFF
clone_size: -
d_call: -
j_call: TRBJ2-2
v_call: TRBV12-5

cdr3_nt: TGTGCCAGCAGCTCAACAATACAGGGGGCGGGTTCTGAAGCTTTCTTT
cdr3_aa: CASSSTIQGAGSEAFF
clone_size: -
d_call: TRBD1
j_call: TRBJ1-1
v_call: TRBV7-3

cdr3_nt: TGCGCCAGCAGCCAAGACGGCAGGGGGTTTTGGGGCTACACCTTC
cdr3_aa: CASSQDGRGFWGYTF
clone_size: -
d_call: TRBD1
j_call: TRBJ1-2
v_call: TRBV4-1

cdr3_nt: TGTGCCAGCAGCTTAGATGCGGGGGAAGGAGTTCAGTACTTC
cdr3_aa: CASSLDAGEGVQYF
clone_size: -
d_call: TRBD2
j_call: TRBJ2-4
v_call: TRBV11-3

cdr3_nt: TGTGCCAGCAGCCAACAGGGCCCGAACACTGAAGCTTTCTTT
cdr3_aa: CASSQQGPNTEAFF
clone_size: -
d_call: -
j_call: TRBJ1-1
v_call: TRBV7-2

cdr3_nt: TGCGCCAGCACCTCCGCTAGCGGGGAGAGACACGAGCAGTACTTC
cdr3_aa: CASTSASGERHEQYF
clone_size: -
d_call: TRBD2
j_call: TRBJ2-7
v_call: TRBV4-1

cdr3_nt: TGTGCCAGCACCCAGGCCAGGGGGCGAGAAAAACTGTTTTTT
cdr3_aa: CASTQARGREKLFF
clone_size: -
d_call: TRBD1
j_call: TRBJ1-4
v_call: TRBV2

cdr3_nt: TGTGCCAGCAGCGTACCCGGGACAGGGAGGACTGAAGCTTTCTTT
cdr3_aa: CASSVPGTGRTEAFF
clone_size: -
d_call: TRBD1
j_call: TRBJ1-1
v_call: TRBV9

cdr3_nt: TGTGCCAGCTCACCGTCTAGCGGGAGGCCCACAGATACGCAGTATTTT
cdr3_aa: CASSPSSGRPTDTQYF
clone_size: -
d_call: TRBD2
j_call: TRBJ2-3
v_call: TRBV18

cdr3_nt: TGTGCCAGCAGGACGGACAGGGTCGGCACCGGGGAGCTGTTTTTT
cdr3_aa: CASRTDRVGTGELFF
clone_size: -
d_call: TRBD1
j_call: TRBJ2-2
v_call: TRBV11-1